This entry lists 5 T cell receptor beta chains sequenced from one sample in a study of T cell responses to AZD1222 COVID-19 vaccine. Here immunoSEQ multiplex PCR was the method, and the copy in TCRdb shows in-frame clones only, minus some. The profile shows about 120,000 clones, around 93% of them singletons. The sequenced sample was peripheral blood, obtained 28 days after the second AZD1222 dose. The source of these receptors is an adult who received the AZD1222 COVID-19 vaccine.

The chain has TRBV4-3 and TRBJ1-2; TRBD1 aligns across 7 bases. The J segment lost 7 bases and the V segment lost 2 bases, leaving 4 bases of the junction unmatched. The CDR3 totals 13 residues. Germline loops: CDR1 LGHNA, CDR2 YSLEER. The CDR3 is CASSQTGVSGYTF. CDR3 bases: TGCGCCAGCAGCCAAACAGGGGTATCTGGCTACACCTTC.

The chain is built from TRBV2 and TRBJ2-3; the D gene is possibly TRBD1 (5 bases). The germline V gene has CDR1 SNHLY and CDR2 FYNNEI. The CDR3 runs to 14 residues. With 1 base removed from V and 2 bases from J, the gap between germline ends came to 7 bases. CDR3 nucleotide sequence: TGTGCCAGCAGTGAAGGACAGTCCACAGATACGCAGTATTTT. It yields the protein CASSEGQSTDTQYF. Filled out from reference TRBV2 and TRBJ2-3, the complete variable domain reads EPEVTQTPSHQVTQMGQEVILRCVPISNHLYFYWYRQILGQKVEFLVSFYNNEISEKSEIFDDQFSVERPDGSNFTLKIRSTKLEDSAMYFCASSEGQSTDTQYFGPGTRLTVL.

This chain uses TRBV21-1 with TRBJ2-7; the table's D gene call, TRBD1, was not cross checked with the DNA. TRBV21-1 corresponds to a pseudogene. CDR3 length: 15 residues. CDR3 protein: CASRQAALITYEQYF. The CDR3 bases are TGTGCCAGCAGGCAGGCAGCCCTTATAACCTACGAGCAGTACTTC.

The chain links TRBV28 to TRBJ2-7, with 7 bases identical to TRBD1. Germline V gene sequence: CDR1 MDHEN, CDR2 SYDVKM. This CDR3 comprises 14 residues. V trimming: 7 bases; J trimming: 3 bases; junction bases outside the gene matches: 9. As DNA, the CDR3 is TGTGCCAGCAACCAACAGGGGCCGTTCTACGAGCAGTACTTC. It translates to CASNQQGPFYEQYF.

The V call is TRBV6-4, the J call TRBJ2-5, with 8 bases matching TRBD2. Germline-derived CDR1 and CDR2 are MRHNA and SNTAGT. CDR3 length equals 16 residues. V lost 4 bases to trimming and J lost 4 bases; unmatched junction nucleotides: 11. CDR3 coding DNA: TGTGCCAGCAGTGGCCCCGGGAGGGATCCTTTAGAGACCCAGTACTTC. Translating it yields CASSGPGRDPLETQYF.